Detailed here is one T cell receptor beta chain. The data were produced by immunoSEQ multiplex PCR, yet TCRdb's version contains in-frame clones alone and is incomplete. The sample yields 65,000 to 95,000 clones, about 91% seen once. This sample stems from a study of OX40 agonist ivuxolimab in advanced cancers. The starting material was CD4+ or CD8+ T cells sorted from blood, obtained in a trial of the OX40 agonist ivuxolimab. The clonotype originates from an adult with an advanced solid tumor such as melanoma, head and neck, liver or kidney cancer.

CDR3 region: CASSLYSAGDRGPYEQYF. The DNA for the CDR3 is TGTGCCAGCAGTTTATACTCCGCTGGGGACAGGGGGCCTTACGAGCAGTACTTC. The rearrangement links TRBV27 to TRBJ2-7; TRBD1 matches 12 bases. CDR1 is MNHEY and CDR2 is SMNVEV in the germline V gene (reference sequence). The CDR3 consists of 18 residues. Trimming took 1 base from V and 4 from J; bases not matched to a gene: 11.